This entry lists 16 T cell receptor beta chains sequenced from one sample in a study of Tregs in tolerant kidney transplant recipients. The repertoire was sequenced with immunoSEQ multiplex PCR; TCRdb's copy has only in-frame clones and lacks some. The sample includes 50,000 to 80,000 clones, 98% of them seen just once. This specimen consisted of Tregs from blood, obtained before the transplant. These receptors all stem from a human donor who received a combined kidney and bone marrow transplant.

This chain connects TRBV5-4 to TRBJ2-1; D is unclear. Germline V gives CDR1 SGHNT, CDR2 YYREEE (reference sequence). Trimming shortened V by 2 bases and J by 7 bases, and 16 bases separated the two germline ends. This CDR3 comprises 15 residues. CDR3 protein: CASSFWASRGNEQFF. In DNA form, the CDR3 reads TGTGCCAGCAGCTTTTGGGCCTCACGTGGGAATGAGCAGTTCTTC.

The rearrangement links TRBV5-1 to TRBJ2-7; possible D gene TRBD1, 5 bases. Germline CDR1 SGHRS, CDR2 YFSETQ. The ends were cut back, 4 bases at V and 4 bases at J, with 12 bases in the middle. This CDR3 spans 13 amino acids. The CDR3 spells CASSAQGRYEQYF. CDR3 coding DNA: TGCGCCAGCAGCGCCCAGGGTCGATACGAGCAGTACTTC. Variable domain in full (rest from reference TRBV5-1 and TRBJ2-7): KAGVTQTPRYLIKTRGQQVTLSCSPISGHRSVSWYQQTPGQGLQFLFEYFSETQRNKGNFPGRFSGRQFSNSRSEMNVSTLELGDSALYLCASSAQGRYEQYFGPGTRLTVT.

This rearrangement joins TRBV5-1 to TRBJ2-3; TRBD2 agrees at 11 bases. There are 18 residues in the CDR3. V lost 4 bases, J lost 2 bases, and 12 bases stayed unmatched. Germline V CDR1 and CDR2: SGHRS, YFSETQ. The CDR3, as DNA: TGCGCCAGCAGCCCCCCTAGACTTAGCGGGGGGGACACAGATACGCAGTATTTT. This sequence encodes CASSPPRLSGGDTDTQYF.

The rearrangement links TRBV29-1 to TRBJ2-1, with 10 bases lining up with TRBD2. In germline, CDR1 is SQVTM, CDR2 ANQGSEA. V lost 2 bases to trimming and J lost 6 bases; unmatched junction nucleotides: 7. This CDR3 is 15 amino acids long. CDR3 in amino acids: CSVEIGLAGANEQFF. As DNA, the CDR3 is TGCAGCGTTGAAATTGGTCTAGCGGGGGCCAATGAGCAGTTCTTC.

J is TRBJ2-5 and V is TRBV19, with TRBD1 as a possible D gene (5 bases). Between the trimmed V and J ends, which lost 4 bases and 1 base, there was a span of 7 bases. Germline V gene sequence: CDR1 LNHDA, CDR2 SQIVND (reference sequence). This CDR3 comprises 13 residues. CDR3 in amino acids: CASSRTTQETQYF. CDR3 nucleotide sequence: TGTGCCAGTAGTAGGACAACCCAAGAGACCCAGTACTTC.

The chain carries TRBV7-9 and TRBJ2-7, with 8 bases aligning to TRBD1. Germline V gene sequence: CDR1 SEHNR, CDR2 FQNEAQ (reference sequence). The CDR3 has 14 amino acids. V trimming: 2 bases; J trimming: 4 bases; junction bases outside the gene matches: 4. The CDR3 DNA sequence: TGTGCCAGCAGCTTACAGGGGGCAACGTACGAGCAGTACTTC. This sequence encodes CASSLQGATYEQYF.

The chain uses TRBV10-3 and TRBJ1-5, with 9 bases fitting TRBD1. Germline loops: CDR1 ENHRY, CDR2 SYGVKD. This CDR3 has 13 residues. With V trimmed by 10 bases and J by 6 bases, 7 bases remained unmatched. Here the CDR3 reads CATLQGASQPQHF. CDR3 DNA sequence: TGTGCCACTCTACAGGGGGCGTCTCAGCCCCAGCATTTT.

The chain couples TRBV6-5 to TRBJ1-1, with a possible D match to TRBD1 (5 bases). The CDR3 is made up of 13 amino acids. Germline V gene lookup returns CDR1 MNHEY and CDR2 SVGAGI. V lost 6 bases, J lost 6 bases, and 14 bases lay in between. This CDR3 is CASSDSWYSEAFF. CDR3 in DNA: TGTGCCAGCAGCGACAGTTGGTACTCTGAAGCTTTCTTT.

This clone has just one count. The chain recombines TRBV6-1 with TRBJ1-6, with TRBD1 matching 8 bases. The V gene's germline CDR1 is MNHNS and CDR2 SASEGT. The CDR3 has 15 residues. The ends lost 6 bases at V and 8 bases at J; junction bases unmatched: 9. The CDR3 reads CASSQRTGRDSPLHF. CDR3 nucleotides: TGTGCCAGCAGCCAACGGACAGGGAGGGATTCACCCCTCCACTTT.

The V gene is TRBV12-5, the J gene TRBJ2-3; 12 positions match TRBD2. CDR3 length: 17 residues. V trimming: 4 bases; J trimming: 0 bases; junction bases outside the gene matches: 5. Germline CDR1 LGHNT, CDR2 FRNRAP. This CDR3 is CASGSGLAGISTDTQYF. CDR3 sequence (DNA): TGTGCTAGTGGTTCGGGACTAGCGGGTATAAGCACAGATACGCAGTATTTT.

The V and J genes are TRBV14 and TRBJ1-2; tentatively, D is TRBD1 (6 bases). The CDR3 is 13 residues long. Germline CDR1 is SGHDN and CDR2 is FVKESK. V was cut by 1 base and J by 6 bases, with 9 bases left in between. In DNA, the CDR3 is TGTGCCAGCAGCCAAGGGACAGCGGATGGCTACACCTTC. This sequence encodes CASSQGTADGYTF.

This chain joins TRBV15 and TRBJ1-5; perhaps TRBD1 as D (5 bases). V lost 3 bases and J 1 base, leaving 16 bases between the germline ends. CDR3 size: 17 residues. Germline V gene data show CDR1 as LNHNV and CDR2 as YYDKDF (reference sequence). The CDR3 nucleotides read TGTGCCACCAGCAGGGGACTGTTGCGGGGAAGCAATCAGCCCCAGCATTTT. It translates to CATSRGLLRGSNQPQHF.

This sequence joins TRBV6-4 and TRBJ2-2; the match to TRBD2 covers 7 bases. The CDR3 runs to 14 residues. The junction had 9 bases not matched to a gene; V was cut back by 6 bases and J by 8 bases. Germline assignment: CDR1 MRHNA and CDR2 SNTAGT. In DNA, the CDR3 is TGTGCCAGCAGCGGGAGGCAAGGGACTGGGGAGCTGTTTTTT. It codes for CASSGRQGTGELFF.

This clone was counted a single time. The CDR3 DNA sequence: TGTGCCGCAGGGGAGGGGGAAAAACTGTTTTTT. This gives the protein CAAGEGEKLFF. J is TRBJ1-4 and V is TRBV6-1; D is possibly TRBD1 (6 bases). CDR1 and CDR2 from the germline V gene are MNHNS and SASEGT. The CDR3 loop spans 11 amino acids. The V gene lost 11 bases and the J gene lost 8 bases, with 12 bases spanning the gap.

This chain connects TRBV5-1 to TRBJ1-1; 9 positions match TRBD1. Germline assignment: CDR1 SGHRS and CDR2 YFSETQ. CDR3 length: 15 amino acids. The trim removed 0 bases at V and 1 base at J, leaving 1 base unmatched. CDR3 sequence: CASSLVQGANTEAFF. In DNA, the CDR3 is TGCGCCAGCAGCTTGGTACAGGGGGCGAACACTGAAGCTTTCTTT.

The chain recombines TRBV19 with TRBJ1-1; possible D gene TRBD1, 5 bases. V was trimmed by 9 bases and J by 0 bases, leaving 17 bases between them. This CDR3 comprises 15 residues. Germline CDR1 reads LNHDA; CDR2 reads SQIVND (reference sequence). CDR3 nucleotides: TGTGCCAGCAAACAGGTCGCCCTGATGAACACTGAAGCTTTCTTT. It specifies CASKQVALMNTEAFF.